This TCR beta chain was sequenced during a study of blood T cell repertoires in COVID-19. Across the whole study: Samples of COVID-19 (acute and convalescent) were obtained from the United States, Italy and Spain. PBMCs, B-cell-depleted T cells, or T cells provided the cDNA or gDNA that made up the material.

As handled by the study authors: From reference gene primer amplification, estimates of nucleated cell counts were derived. The protocol was immunoSEQ multiplex PCR, while the TCRdb copy is restricted to in-frame clones and leaves out a portion. That table furnishes V, J and clone size, whereas the DNA furnished D and trimming. The sample carries roughly 240,000 clones, roughly 85% recorded once. Unmatched junction bases numbered 9, after V lost 5 bases and J lost 4 bases. In germline, CDR1 is MGHRA, CDR2 YSYEKL. The CDR3 loop spans 15 amino acids. The material sequenced was peripheral blood. This TCR derives from a man between 60 and 70 years old who had recovered from COVID-19. This chain uses TRBV4-1 with TRBJ1-2; 8 bases are shared with TRBD1. The CDR3 region is CASSFGQGRIYGYTF. The CDR3 nucleotides read TGCGCCAGCAGCTTCGGACAGGGAAGGATCTATGGCTACACCTTC.